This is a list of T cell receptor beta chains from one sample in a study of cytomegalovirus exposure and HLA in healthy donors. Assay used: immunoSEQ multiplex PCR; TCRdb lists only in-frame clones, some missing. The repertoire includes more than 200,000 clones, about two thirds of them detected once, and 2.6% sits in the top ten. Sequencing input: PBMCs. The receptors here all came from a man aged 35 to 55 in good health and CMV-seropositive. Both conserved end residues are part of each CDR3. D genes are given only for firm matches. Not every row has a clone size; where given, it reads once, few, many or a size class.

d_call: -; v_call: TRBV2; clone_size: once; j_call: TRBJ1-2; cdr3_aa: CARTRGAGYTF; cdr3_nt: TGTGCCAGGACTAGAGGCGCTGGCTACACCTTC
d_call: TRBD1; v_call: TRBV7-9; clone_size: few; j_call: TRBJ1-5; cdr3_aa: CASTPGGQGFYSNQPQHF; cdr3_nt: TGTGCCAGCACCCCCGGGGGACAGGGGTTTTATAGCAATCAGCCCCAGCATTTT
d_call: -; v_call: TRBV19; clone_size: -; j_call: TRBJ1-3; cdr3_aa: CASGYNQRSSGNTIYF; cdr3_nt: TGTGCCAGTGGGTACAACCAAAGGAGCTCTGGAAACACCATATATTTT
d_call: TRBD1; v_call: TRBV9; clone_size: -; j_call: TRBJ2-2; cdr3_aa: CASSGPDRAVRELFF; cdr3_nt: TGTGCCAGCAGCGGACCGGACAGGGCGGTCAGGGAGCTGTTTTTT
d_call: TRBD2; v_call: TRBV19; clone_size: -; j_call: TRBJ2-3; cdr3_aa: CACGGAADTQYF; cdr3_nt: TGTGCCTGCGGGGGGGCCGCAGATACGCAGTATTTT
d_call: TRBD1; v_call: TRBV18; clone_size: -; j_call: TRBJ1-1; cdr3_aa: CASSPRGQANTEAFF; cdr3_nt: TGTGCCAGCTCACCAAGGGGACAGGCGAACACTGAAGCTTTCTTT
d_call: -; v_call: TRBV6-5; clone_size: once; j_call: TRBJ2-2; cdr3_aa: CASKYLSTRELFF; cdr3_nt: TGTGCCAGCAAATACCTTAGCACCCGGGAGCTGTTTTTT
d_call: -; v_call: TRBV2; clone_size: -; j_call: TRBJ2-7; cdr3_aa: CASFSARGSEQYF; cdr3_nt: TGTGCCAGCTTCTCCGCCCGGGGGTCCGAGCAGTACTTC
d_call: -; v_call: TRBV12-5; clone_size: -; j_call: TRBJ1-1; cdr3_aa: CASGLGDSPNTEAFF; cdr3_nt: TGTGCTAGTGGTTTGGGAGACAGTCCGAACACTGAAGCTTTCTTT
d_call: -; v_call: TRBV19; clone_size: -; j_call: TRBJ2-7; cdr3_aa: CASSIRGLSYEQYF; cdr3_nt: TGTGCCAGTAGTATAAGGGGCCTCTCCTACGAGCAGTACTTC
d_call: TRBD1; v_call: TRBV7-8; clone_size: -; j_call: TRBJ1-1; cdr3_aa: CASSSDRGLTEAFF; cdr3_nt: TGTGCCAGCAGCTCGGACAGGGGGCTTACTGAAGCTTTCTTT
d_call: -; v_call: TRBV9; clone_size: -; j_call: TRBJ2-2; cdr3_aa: CASRAGGTNTGELFF; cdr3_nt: TGTGCCAGCAGAGCTGGGGGGACCAACACCGGGGAGCTGTTTTTT
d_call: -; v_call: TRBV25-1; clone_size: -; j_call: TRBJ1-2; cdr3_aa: CASSANNARGLGYGYTF; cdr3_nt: TGTGCCAGCAGTGCTAACAACGCAAGAGGGTTGGGCTATGGCTACACCTTC
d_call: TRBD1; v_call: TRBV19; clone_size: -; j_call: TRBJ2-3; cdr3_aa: CASSPGQGNIWWTDTQYF; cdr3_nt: TGTGCCAGTAGTCCGGGACAGGGCAATATCTGGTGGACAGATACGCAGTATTTT
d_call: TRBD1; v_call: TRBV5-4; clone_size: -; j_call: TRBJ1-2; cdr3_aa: CASSLARTGDNYGYTF; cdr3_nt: TGTGCCAGCAGCTTGGCAAGGACAGGGGATAACTATGGCTACACCTTC
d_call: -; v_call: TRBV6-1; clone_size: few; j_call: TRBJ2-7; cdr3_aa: CASSPADGSSYEQYF; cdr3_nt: TGTGCCAGCAGTCCGGCCGATGGGAGCTCCTACGAGCAGTACTTC
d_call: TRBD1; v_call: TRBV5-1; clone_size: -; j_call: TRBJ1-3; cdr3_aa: CASSTTGGRSGNTIYF; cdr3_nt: TGCGCCAGCAGCACAACAGGGGGCAGGTCTGGAAACACCATATATTTT
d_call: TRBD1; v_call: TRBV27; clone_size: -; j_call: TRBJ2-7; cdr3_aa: CASSSTTGGAVTEQYF; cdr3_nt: TGTGCCAGCAGTTCCACTACAGGGGGCGCCGTCACTGAGCAGTACTTC
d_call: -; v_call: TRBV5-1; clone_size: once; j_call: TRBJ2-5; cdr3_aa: CASSLVGSQETQYF; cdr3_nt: TGCGCCAGCAGCTTGGTTGGCAGTCAAGAGACCCAGTACTTC
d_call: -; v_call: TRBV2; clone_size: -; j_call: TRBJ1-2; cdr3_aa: CASTGGTVRNYGYTF; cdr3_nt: TGTGCCAGCACCGGAGGGACGGTCCGGAACTATGGCTACACCTTC
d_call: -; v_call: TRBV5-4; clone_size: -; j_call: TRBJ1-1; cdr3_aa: CASSFTGPLSSGNTEAFF; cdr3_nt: TGTGCCAGCAGCTTTACAGGGCCCCTAAGTTCAGGGAACACTGAAGCTTTCTTT
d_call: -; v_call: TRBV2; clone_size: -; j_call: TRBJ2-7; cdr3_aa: CASSVTELYEQYF; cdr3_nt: TGTGCCAGCAGTGTTACAGAACTCTACGAGCAGTACTTC
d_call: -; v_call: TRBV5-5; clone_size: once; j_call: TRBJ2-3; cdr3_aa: CASSLPLAPDTDTQYF; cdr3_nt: TGTGCCAGCAGCCTCCCCCTAGCCCCGGACACAGATACGCAGTATTTT
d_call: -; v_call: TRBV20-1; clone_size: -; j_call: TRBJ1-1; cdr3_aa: CSSTGYGEAFF; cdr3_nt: TGCAGTTCCACAGGGTACGGTGAAGCTTTCTTT
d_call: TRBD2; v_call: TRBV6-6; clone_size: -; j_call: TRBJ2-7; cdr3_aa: CASGGVRHEQYF; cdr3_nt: TGTGCCTCGGGAGGGGTTAGACACGAGCAGTACTTC
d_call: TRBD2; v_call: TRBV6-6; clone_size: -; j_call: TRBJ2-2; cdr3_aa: CAGASGGNTGELFF; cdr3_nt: TGTGCCGGAGCTAGCGGGGGGAACACCGGGGAGCTGTTTTTT
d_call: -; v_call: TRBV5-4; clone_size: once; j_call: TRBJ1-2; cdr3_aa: CASSLGGQSYGYTF; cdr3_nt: TGTGCCAGCAGCTTGGGGGGGCAGAGCTATGGCTACACCTTC
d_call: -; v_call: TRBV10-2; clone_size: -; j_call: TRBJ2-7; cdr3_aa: CASSGQGAGYEQYF; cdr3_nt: TGCGCCAGCAGTGGTCAGGGTGCAGGATACGAGCAGTACTTC
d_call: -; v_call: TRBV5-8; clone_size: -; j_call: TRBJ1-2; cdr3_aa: CASSLAWRDGYTF; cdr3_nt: TGTGCCAGCAGCTTGGCCTGGCGGGACGGCTACACCTTC
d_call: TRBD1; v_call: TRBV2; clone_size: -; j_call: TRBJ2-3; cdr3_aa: CASRPTDRGSTDTQYF; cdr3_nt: TGTGCCAGCAGACCGACTGACAGGGGGTCGACAGATACGCAGTATTTT
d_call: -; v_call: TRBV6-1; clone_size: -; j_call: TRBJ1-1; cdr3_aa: CASSRLGSEAFF; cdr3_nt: TGTGCCAGCAGCCGTTTGGGGAGTGAAGCTTTCTTT
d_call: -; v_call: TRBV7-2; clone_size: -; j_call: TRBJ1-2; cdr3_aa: CASSISGQVYGYTF; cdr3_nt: TGTGCCAGCAGCATCTCAGGCCAAGTCTATGGCTACACCTTC
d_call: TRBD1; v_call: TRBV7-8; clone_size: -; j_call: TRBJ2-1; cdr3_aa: CASSLQTGTGGYNEQFF; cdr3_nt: TGTGCCAGCAGCTTACAAACCGGGACAGGGGGCTACAATGAGCAGTTCTTC
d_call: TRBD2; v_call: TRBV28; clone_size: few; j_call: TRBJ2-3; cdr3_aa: CASSWGSGGDTQYF; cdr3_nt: TGTGCCAGCAGCTGGGGATCGGGGGGAGATACGCAGTATTTT
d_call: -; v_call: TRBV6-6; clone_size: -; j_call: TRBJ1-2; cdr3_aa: CASSQPEANYGYTF; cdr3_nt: TGTGCCAGCAGCCAACCTGAGGCTAACTATGGCTACACCTTC
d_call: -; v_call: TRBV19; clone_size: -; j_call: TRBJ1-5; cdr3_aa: CASSSQGGGNQPQHF; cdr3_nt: TGTGCCAGTAGTTCCCAGGGCGGTGGCAATCAGCCCCAGCATTTT
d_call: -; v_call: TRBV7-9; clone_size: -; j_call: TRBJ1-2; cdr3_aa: CASSPWGVAGQYYGYTF; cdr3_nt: TGTGCCAGCAGCCCCTGGGGGGTCGCAGGGCAATACTATGGCTACACCTTC
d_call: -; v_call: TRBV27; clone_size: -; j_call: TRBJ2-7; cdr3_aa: CASSLSFWAGRSYEQYF; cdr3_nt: TGTGCCAGCAGTTTATCATTCTGGGCAGGTAGGTCCTACGAGCAGTACTTC
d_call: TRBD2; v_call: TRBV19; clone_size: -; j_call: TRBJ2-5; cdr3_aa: CASSRADSGVQETQYF; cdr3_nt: TGTGCCAGTAGTAGGGCGGATAGCGGGGTGCAAGAGACCCAGTACTTC
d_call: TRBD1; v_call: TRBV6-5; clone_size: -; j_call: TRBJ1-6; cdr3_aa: CASSYEQGGNSPLHF; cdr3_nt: TGTGCCAGCAGTTACGAACAGGGGGGGAATTCACCCCTCCACTTT
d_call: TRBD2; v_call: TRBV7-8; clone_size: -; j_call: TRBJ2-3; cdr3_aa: CASSFRFVRGGVTDTQYF; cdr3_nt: TGTGCCAGCAGCTTCCGCTTTGTGCGGGGGGGTGTGACAGATACGCAGTATTTT
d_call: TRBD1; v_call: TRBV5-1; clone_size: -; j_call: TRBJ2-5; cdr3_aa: CASGDSLSKAAQYF; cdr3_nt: TGCGCCAGCGGGGACAGCTTGTCCAAGGCGGCCCAGTACTTC
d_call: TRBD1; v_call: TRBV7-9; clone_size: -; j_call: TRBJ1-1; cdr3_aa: CASSFERQGNTEAFF; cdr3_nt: TGTGCCAGCAGCTTTGAAAGACAGGGAAACACTGAAGCTTTCTTT
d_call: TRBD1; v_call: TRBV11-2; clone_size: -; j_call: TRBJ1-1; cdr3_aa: CASSRTGMNTEAFF; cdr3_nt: TGTGCCAGCAGCCGGACAGGGATGAACACTGAAGCTTTCTTT
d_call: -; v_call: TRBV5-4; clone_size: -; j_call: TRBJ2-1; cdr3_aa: CASSHPSTGYNEQFF; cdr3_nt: TGTGCCAGCAGCCACCCTTCGACAGGATACAATGAGCAGTTCTTC